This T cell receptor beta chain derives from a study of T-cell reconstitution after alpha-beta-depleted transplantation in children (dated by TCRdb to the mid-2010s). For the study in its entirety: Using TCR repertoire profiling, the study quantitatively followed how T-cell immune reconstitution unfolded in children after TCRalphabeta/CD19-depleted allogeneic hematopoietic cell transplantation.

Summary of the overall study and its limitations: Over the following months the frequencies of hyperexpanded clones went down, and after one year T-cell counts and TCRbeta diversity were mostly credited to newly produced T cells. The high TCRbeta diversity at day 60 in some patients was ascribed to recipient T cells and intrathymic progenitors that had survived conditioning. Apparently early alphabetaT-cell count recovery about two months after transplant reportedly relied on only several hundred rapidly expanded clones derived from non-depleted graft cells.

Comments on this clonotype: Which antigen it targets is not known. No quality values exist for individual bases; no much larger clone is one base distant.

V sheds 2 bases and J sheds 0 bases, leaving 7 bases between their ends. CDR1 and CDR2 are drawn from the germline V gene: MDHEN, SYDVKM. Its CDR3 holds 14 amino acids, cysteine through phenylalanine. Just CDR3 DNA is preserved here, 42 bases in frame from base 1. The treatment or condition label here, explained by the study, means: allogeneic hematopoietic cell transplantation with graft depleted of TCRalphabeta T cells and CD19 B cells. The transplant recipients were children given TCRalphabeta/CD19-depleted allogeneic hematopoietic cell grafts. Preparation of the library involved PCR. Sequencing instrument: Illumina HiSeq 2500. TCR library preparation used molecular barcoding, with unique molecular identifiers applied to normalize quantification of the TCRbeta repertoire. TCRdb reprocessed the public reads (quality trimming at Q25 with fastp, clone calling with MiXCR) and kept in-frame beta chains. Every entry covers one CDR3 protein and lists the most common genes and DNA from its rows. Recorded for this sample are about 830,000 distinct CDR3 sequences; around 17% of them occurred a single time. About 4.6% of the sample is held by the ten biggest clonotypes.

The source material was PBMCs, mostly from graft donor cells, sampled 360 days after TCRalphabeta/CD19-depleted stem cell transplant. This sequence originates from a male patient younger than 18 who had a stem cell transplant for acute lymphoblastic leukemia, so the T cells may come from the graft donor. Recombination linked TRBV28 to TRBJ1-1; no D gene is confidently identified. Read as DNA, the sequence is TGTGCCAGCAGTTTAGGGGAGGTGAACACTGAAGCTTTCTTT. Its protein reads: CASSLGEVNTEAFF.